This passage covers 30 T cell receptor beta chains from one sample sequenced in a study of blood T cell repertoires in COVID-19. TCRdb's copy holds only in-frame clones and misses some; the assay was immunoSEQ multiplex PCR. Here the sample spans roughly 24,000 clones, approximately 86% being singletons. The source material was peripheral blood. These receptors were collected from a human donor in a cohort sampled during active COVID-19.

The chain joins TRBV7-3 to TRBJ2-3; 10 bases align to TRBD1. Germline CDR1 is SGHTA and CDR2 is FQGTGA. The CDR3 runs 14 residues. V lost 6 bases, J lost 1 base, and 1 base stayed unmatched. The CDR3, as DNA: TGTGCCAGCAGAGACAGGGGGCGCACAGATACGCAGTATTTT. Its protein is CASRDRGRTDTQYF.

The chain recombines TRBV7-9 with TRBJ2-2, with TRBD2 matching over 9 bases. From germline, CDR1 is SEHNR and CDR2 FQNEAQ (reference sequence). V gave up 5 bases and J gave up 4 bases; unmatched junction bases: 5. The CDR3 is 15 amino acids. In DNA form, the CDR3 reads TGTGCCAGCAGCCGCGGGAGGGGAGCCACCGGGGAGCTGTTTTTT. Translating gives CASSRGRGATGELFF.

Comments on this clone: The same CDR3 can be traced to other DNA sequences in this sample. The chain recombines TRBV28 with TRBJ2-7; tentative D call: TRBD1 (6 bases). V was clipped by 4 bases and J by 1 base, with 11 bases between them. CDR1 and CDR2 from the germline V gene are MDHEN and SYDVKM. This CDR3 spans 14 amino acids. The CDR3 region is CASSSPGQSYEQYF. As DNA, the CDR3 is TGTGCCAGCAGTTCCCCGGGACAATCCTACGAGCAGTACTTC.

The chain couples TRBV29-1 to TRBJ2-3; 7 nucleotides agree with TRBD1. The CDR3 spans 15 residues. The germline gives CDR1 SQVTM, CDR2 ANQGSEA. The V gene end was trimmed by 3 bases and the J gene end by 3 bases; junction bases not matched to a gene: 9. The CDR3 reads CSVDPRQGLTDTQYF. CDR3 in DNA: TGCAGCGTTGACCCCCGACAGGGTTTAACAGATACGCAGTATTTT.

This CDR3 is CASSLSGGPVSYEQYF. The CDR3 nucleotides read TGTGCCAGCAGTTTATCGGGCGGGCCGGTATCCTACGAGCAGTACTTC. The chain carries TRBV27 and TRBJ2-7; maybe TRBD2 (5 bases). The CDR3 extends over 16 amino acids. Per the germline V gene, CDR1 is MNHEY and CDR2 is SMNVEV (reference sequence). The V end lost 0 bases, the J end lost 1 base, and 13 bases lay between the germline ends.

This chain joins TRBV9 and TRBJ2-7; 10 bases match TRBD2. Losses at the gene ends were 3 bases for V and 3 bases for J; bases not matched to a gene: 6. The length of the CDR3 is 15 residues. The germline gives CDR1 SGDLS, CDR2 YYNGEE. The chain's CDR3 is CASSASGTSVYEQYF. In nucleotides, the CDR3 is TGTGCCAGCAGCGCCTCCGGGACTAGCGTCTACGAGCAGTACTTC.

V usage is TRBV2 and J usage is TRBJ2-1, with 11 bases lining up with TRBD2. Per germline, CDR1 SNHLY and CDR2 FYNNEI. The CDR3 is made up of 14 amino acids. The J segment lost 4 bases and the V segment lost 7 bases, leaving 3 bases of the junction unmatched. DNA of the CDR3: TGTGCCAGCATTGTAGCGGGAGGGTACAATGAGCAGTTCTTC. This codes for CASIVAGGYNEQFF. Drawing the rest from reference TRBV2 and TRBJ2-1, the complete variable domain is EPEVTQTPSHQVTQMGQEVILRCVPISNHLYFYWYRQILGQKVEFLVSFYNNEISEKSEIFDDQFSVERPDGSNFTLKIRSTKLEDSAMYFCASIVAGGYNEQFFGPGTRLTVL.

The CDR3 loop reads CASSFTGYGYTF. CDR3 bases: TGTGCCAGCAGTTTTACGGGCTATGGCTACACCTTC. The chain uses TRBV6-5 and TRBJ1-2; D remains ambiguous. In germline, CDR1 is MNHEY, CDR2 SVGAGI. V shed 4 bases and J shed 4 bases, with 7 bases lying between them. The CDR3 loop spans 12 amino acids.

The J gene is TRBJ2-7, the V gene TRBV19; possibly TRBD1 for D (6 bases). Trimming shortened V by 3 bases and J by 2 bases, and 8 bases separated the two germline ends. Germline CDR1 LNHDA, CDR2 SQIVND (reference sequence). The CDR3 runs 13 residues. The DNA for the CDR3 is TGTGCCAGTAGTATCGGGACAACCTACGAGCAGTACTTC. Amino acid sequence: CASSIGTTYEQYF.

The chain links TRBV9 to TRBJ1-5; no definite D call. The V and J ends lost 0 bases and 2 bases respectively, with 9 bases between them. The CDR3 covers 15 residues. Germline V gene lookup returns CDR1 SGDLS and CDR2 YYNGEE. CDR3 sequence: CASSVDGVRNQPQHF. CDR3 nucleotides: TGTGCCAGCAGCGTAGACGGGGTCCGCAATCAGCCCCAGCATTTT.

This clone was seen more than once but under ten times. The chain is built from TRBV4-2 and TRBJ1-5; tentative D call: TRBD1 (6 bases). V shed 6 bases and J shed 3 bases, with 15 bases lying between them. This CDR3 comprises 15 residues. CDR1 is LGHNA and CDR2 is YNFKEQ in the germline V gene. CDR3 DNA sequence: TGTGCCAGCAGTCGTGGACAGCAGCCCAATCAGCCCCAGCATTTT. This translates into CASSRGQQPNQPQHF.

V is TRBV27 and J is TRBJ1-2; no clear D. V lost 5 bases and J lost 4, with 14 bases in between. The CDR3 has 14 residues. Germline V lookup: CDR1 MNHEY, CDR2 SMNVEV (reference sequence). CDR3 loop: CASSPSGRPYGYTF. DNA for the CDR3: TGTGCCAGCAGTCCCAGTGGCAGGCCCTATGGCTACACCTTC.

This chain links TRBV2 with TRBJ2-7, with 9 nucleotides matching TRBD2. CDR3 length: 14 amino acids. The V and J ends lost 9 bases and 3 bases, in that order; junction bases with no gene match: 9. Germline V gene sequence: CDR1 SNHLY, CDR2 FYNNEI. DNA for the CDR3: TGTGCCAGTAAGGGGGAACTAGCGGGCTACGAGCAGTACTTC. It yields the protein CASKGELAGYEQYF.

The rearrangement joins TRBV5-6 to TRBJ1-5, with a weak D call TRBD1 (5 bases). The V end lost 2 bases, the J end lost 0 bases, and 9 bases lay between the germline ends. Looked up from germline, CDR1 is SGHDT and CDR2 is YYEEEE. CDR3 size: 15 residues. CDR3 DNA: TGTGCCAGCAGCTTACGACAGAATAGCAATCAGCCCCAGCATTTT. Translating it yields CASSLRQNSNQPQHF.

The gene calls are TRBV6-5 and TRBJ2-1; 8 bases map to TRBD2. Germline-derived CDR1 and CDR2 are MNHEY and SVGAGI. Trimming removed 5 bases from V and 2 bases from J; junction bases left unmatched: 5. There are 15 residues in the CDR3. DNA of the CDR3: TGTGCCAGCAGTCCACTAGCGGACCCCTACAATGAGCAGTTCTTC. Amino acid sequence: CASSPLADPYNEQFF.

The chain carries TRBV4-3 and TRBJ1-2, with 8 bases aligning to TRBD1. CDR3 size: 17 residues. V trimming: 0 bases; J trimming: 3 bases; junction bases outside the gene matches: 9. Per the germline V gene, CDR1 is LGHNA and CDR2 is YSLEER. CDR3: CASSQDGGPGGDYGYTF. Written as DNA, the CDR3 is TGCGCCAGCAGCCAAGATGGGGGGCCAGGGGGCGACTATGGCTACACCTTC.

The chain recombines TRBV19 with TRBJ2-2; 7 bases map to TRBD2. The germline V gene has CDR1 LNHDA and CDR2 SQIVND (reference sequence). This CDR3 contains 15 residues. The trim removed 2 bases at V and 5 bases at J, leaving 5 bases unmatched. The CDR3 DNA reads TGTGCCAGTAGTATACGGGGGGTGAGGACCGGGGAGCTGTTTTTT. The encoded protein is CASSIRGVRTGELFF.

The chain links TRBV7-9 to TRBJ2-1; 11 bases align to TRBD1. The CDR3 loop spans 17 amino acids. Trimming cost V 5 bases and J 8 bases; bases outside gene matches: 14. The germline CDR1 and CDR2 sequences are SEHNR and FQNEAQ (reference sequence). CDR3 sequence (DNA): TGTGCCAGCAGCCCTACGGGACAGGGGGAAATTATGGATGAGCAGTTCTTC. Translated, it gives CASSPTGQGEIMDEQFF.

The chain combines TRBV2 with TRBJ2-7, with 7 bases lining up with TRBD1. The CDR3 runs to 14 residues. Germline CDR1 reads SNHLY; CDR2 reads FYNNEI. V was clipped by 8 bases and J by 6 bases; unmatched bases: 13. CDR3 sequence (DNA): TGTGCCAGCGGGGCCGGACAGGTACGGGGCGAGCAGTACTTC. This codes for CASGAGQVRGEQYF.

This clone has only a few counts. The CDR3 DNA reads as TGTGCCAGTAGCCGTGGACAGGGAAAAGGAGCTTTCTTT. Its protein product is CASSRGQGKGAFF. The V call is TRBV19, the J call TRBJ1-1, with 8 bases identical to TRBD1. CDR3 size: 13 residues. J gave up 10 bases and V 6 bases, and 10 bases lay outside the gene matches. Germline V lookup: CDR1 LNHDA, CDR2 SQIVND (reference sequence).

This chain links TRBV7-9 with TRBJ1-5, with D maybe TRBD1 (5 bases). CDR1 is SEHNR and CDR2 is FQNEAQ in the germline V gene (reference sequence). Trimming removed 2 bases from V and 9 bases from J, with 8 bases in between. This CDR3 is built from 12 residues. This CDR3 reads CASSLSQGPQHF. In DNA, the CDR3 is TGTGCCAGCAGCTTATCCCAGGGGCCCCAGCATTTT.

V and J are TRBV10-1 and TRBJ1-3, with a weak D call TRBD1 (5 bases). V gave up 3 bases and J gave up 0 bases, with 12 bases separating them. Germline loops: CDR1 WNHNN, CDR2 SYGVQD (reference sequence). The CDR3 contains 16 residues. The CDR3 loop reads CASSDGSGGSGNTIYF. The CDR3 DNA sequence: TGCGCCAGCAGTGATGGCTCGGGGGGCTCTGGAAACACCATATATTTT.

This clone was recorded a few times. The V gene is TRBV25-1, the J gene TRBJ1-1; the D is unclear. The V gene's germline CDR1 is MGHDK and CDR2 SYGVNS. This CDR3 spans 14 amino acids. The germline V and J ends were trimmed by 6 bases and 7 bases, with 18 bases remaining between them. The CDR3 coding sequence is TGTGCCAGCAGGACCTCGGGAGGAGGGTTTGAAGCTTTCTTT. Translated: CASRTSGGGFEAFF.

The V and J genes are TRBV28 and TRBJ2-3; 11 positions agree with TRBD2. With V trimmed by 7 bases and J by 2 bases, 5 bases remained unmatched. The CDR3 runs to 15 residues. In germline, CDR1 is MDHEN, CDR2 SYDVKM. The CDR3 loop is CASNVLAGDTDTQYF. For the CDR3, the DNA is TGTGCCAGCAACGTACTAGCGGGAGACACAGATACGCAGTATTTT.

V and J are TRBV5-8 and TRBJ2-7; TRBD1 aligns across 8 bases. CDR1 and CDR2 from the germline V gene are SGHTS and YDEGEE. After removal of 0 bases from V and 6 bases from J, the junction contained 5 bases not matched to a gene. The CDR3 runs to 14 residues. In nucleotides, the CDR3 is TGTGCCAGCAGCTTGGGACAGGGGAGAGGCGAGCAGTACTTC. This translates into CASSLGQGRGEQYF.

In this sample, this clone is medium-sized (0.01 to 0.1%). The gene calls are TRBV19 and TRBJ2-7; 8 positions agree with TRBD2. Trimming removed 3 bases from V and 5 bases from J; junction bases left unmatched: 6. This CDR3 region has 14 residues. Germline V lookup: CDR1 LNHDA, CDR2 SQIVND (reference sequence). The CDR3 is CASSMSSGRDEQYF. DNA for the CDR3: TGTGCCAGTAGTATGTCCAGCGGGAGAGACGAGCAGTACTTC. The full variable domain, in which reference TRBV19 and TRBJ2-7 provide the parts outside the CDR3, is DGGITQSPKYLFRKEGQNVTLSCEQNLNHDAMYWYRQDPGQGLRLIYYSQIVNDFQKGDIAEGYSVSREKKESFPLTVTSAQKNPTAFYLCASSMSSGRDEQYFGPGTRLTVT.

The rearrangement uses TRBV6-5 and TRBJ1-2, with unresolved D. Germline values: CDR1 MNHEY, CDR2 SVGAGI. Trimming took 5 bases from V and 0 from J, leaving 10 bases between them. The CDR3 spans 14 residues. The CDR3 sequence is CASSKTGTNYGYTF. In DNA, the CDR3 is TGTGCCAGCAGTAAAACCGGGACTAACTATGGCTACACCTTC.

The genes are TRBV15 and TRBJ1-2; 7 nucleotides agree with TRBD1. V shed 8 bases and J 1 base; nucleotides not matched to a gene: 13. This CDR3 spans 16 amino acids. Germline V gives CDR1 LNHNV, CDR2 YYDKDF (reference sequence). CDR3 protein: CATREDRALINYGYTF. For the CDR3, the DNA is TGTGCCACCCGTGAAGACAGGGCCCTTATTAACTATGGCTACACCTTC. Based on the CDR3 plus reference TRBV15 and TRBJ1-2, the full variable domain is DAMVIQNPRYQVTQFGKPVTLSCSQTLNHNVMYWYQQKSSQAPKLLFHYYDKDFNNEADTPDNFQSRRPNTSFCFLDIRSPGLGDTAMYLCATREDRALINYGYTFGSGTRLTVV.

This chain connects TRBV6-6 to TRBJ2-1, with TRBD2 identical over 8 bases. The trim removed 10 bases at V and 2 bases at J, leaving 10 bases unmatched. The germline CDR1 and CDR2 sequences are MNHNY and SVGAGI (reference sequence). The CDR3 covers 15 residues. In DNA form, the CDR3 reads TGTGCCACTGCCGGCGGGAGGACGGCCTACAATGAGCAGTTCTTC. It specifies CATAGGRTAYNEQFF.

This chain connects TRBV12-3 or TRBV12-4 to TRBJ1-2, with D maybe TRBD1 (6 bases). The CDR3 covers 11 residues. Trimming shortened V by 4 bases and J by 7 bases, and 7 bases separated the two germline ends. CDR3 protein: CASSYRVGYTF. Written as DNA, the CDR3 is TGTGCCAGCAGTTACAGGGTTGGCTACACCTTC.